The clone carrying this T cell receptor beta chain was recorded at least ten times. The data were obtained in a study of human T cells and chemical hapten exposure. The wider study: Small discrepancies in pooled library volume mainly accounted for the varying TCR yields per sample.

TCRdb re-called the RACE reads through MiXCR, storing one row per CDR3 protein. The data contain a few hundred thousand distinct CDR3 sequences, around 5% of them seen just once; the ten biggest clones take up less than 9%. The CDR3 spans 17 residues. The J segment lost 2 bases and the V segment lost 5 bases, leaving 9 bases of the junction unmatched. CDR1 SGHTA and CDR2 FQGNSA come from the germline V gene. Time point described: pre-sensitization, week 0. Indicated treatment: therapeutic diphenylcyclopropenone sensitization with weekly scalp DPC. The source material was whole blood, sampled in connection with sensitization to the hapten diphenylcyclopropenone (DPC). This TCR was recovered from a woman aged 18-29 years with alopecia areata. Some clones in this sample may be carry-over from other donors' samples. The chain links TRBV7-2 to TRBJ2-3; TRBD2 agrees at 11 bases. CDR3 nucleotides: TGTGCCAGCAGCCCCCCTAGCGGGGGGCCTTCCACAGATACGCAGTATTTT. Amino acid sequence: CASSPPSGGPSTDTQYF.